These T cell receptor beta chains were read from a single sample in a study of cytomegalovirus exposure and HLA in healthy donors. Here immunoSEQ multiplex PCR was the method, and the copy in TCRdb shows in-frame clones only, minus some. The repertoire shows 95,000 to 150,000 clones; the top ten hold approximately 2.6%. The sample was PBMCs. These receptor sequences come from a man aged 30 to 39 in good health and CMV-seronegative. The CDR3 runs from the conserved cysteine through the conserved F or W. D genes are given only for firm matches.

J	V	D	DNA	CDR3
TRBJ2-1	TRBV5-1	-	TGCGCCAGCAGTAGCGAGCCAGGATCCTACAATGAGCAGTTCTTC	CASSSEPGSYNEQFF
TRBJ2-1	TRBV5-1	TRBD2	TGCGCCAGTACTCTAGCGGGAGGGATCTACAATGAGCAGTTCTTC	CASTLAGGIYNEQFF
TRBJ2-1	TRBV7-2	-	TGTGCCAGCAGCCTCTCCCACGGGACTCACTACAATGAGCAGTTCTTC	CASSLSHGTHYNEQFF
TRBJ2-3	TRBV29-1	TRBD2	TGCAGCGTTGCGACTAGCGGATCCACAGATACGCAGTATTTT	CSVATSGSTDTQYF
TRBJ2-5	TRBV5-1	TRBD1	TGCGCCAGCAGCTTACTCGCACAGGGGGCGTCGGAGACCCAGTACTTC	CASSLLAQGASETQYF
TRBJ1-2	TRBV29-1	-	TGCAGCGTTGCGTCGACAGGCGGAGGCTACACCTTC	CSVASTGGGYTF
TRBJ2-7	TRBV2	-	TGTGCCAGCAGTGATGGGCCACCTTCCTACGAGCAGTACTTC	CASSDGPPSYEQYF
TRBJ1-1	TRBV5-5	TRBD1	TGTGCCAGCAGCTTGGGGTTCCCGACCGAGGGGGCTAGGACTGAAGCTTTCTTT	CASSLGFPTEGARTEAFF
TRBJ1-1	TRBV18	-	TGTGCCAGCTCACCAGGCAGGATGAACACTGAAGCTTTCTTT	CASSPGRMNTEAFF
TRBJ2-1	TRBV19	TRBD1	TGTGCCTCGAAAAGGACAGGTAAATACAATGAGCAGTTCTTC	CASKRTGKYNEQFF
TRBJ1-1	TRBV11-2	-	TGTGCCAGCAGCTTAGGCCGGACTGAAGCTTTCTTT	CASSLGRTEAFF
TRBJ2-5	TRBV2	TRBD2	TGTGCCAGCAGTGGACTAGCGGGAGGCATCGTATCTGGGGAGACCCAGTACTTC	CASSGLAGGIVSGETQYF
TRBJ1-2	TRBV6-1	-	TGTGCCAGCAGTGAAGTAGGCGGAGGTGGCTACACCTTC	CASSEVGGGGYTF
TRBJ2-2	TRBV30	-	TGTGCCTGGAGTGTATATGTTAACACCGGGGAGCTGTTTTTT	CAWSVYVNTGELFF
TRBJ1-1	TRBV18	-	TGTGCCAGCTCACCAAGCGCCGGGAACACTGAAGCTTTCTTT	CASSPSAGNTEAFF
TRBJ2-1	TRBV5-1	TRBD2	TGCGCCAGCAGGCCTCGGGAGGGCCGGGACAATGAGCAGTTCTTC	CASRPREGRDNEQFF
TRBJ1-5	TRBV6-4	-	TGTGCCAGCAGTGAAGAGAGCAATCAGCCCCAGCATTTT	CASSEESNQPQHF
TRBJ2-1	TRBV4-3	-	TGCGCCAGCAGCCAAGACTTAGCGTACAGCTCCTACAATGAGCAGTTCTTC	CASSQDLAYSSYNEQFF
TRBJ1-5	TRBV6-6	-	TGTGCCAGCAGTCGCGGGACCGACAGCAATCAGCCCCAGCATTTT	CASSRGTDSNQPQHF
TRBJ2-2	TRBV5-4	TRBD2	TGTGCCAGCAGCTTGGGACTAGCGGCCGGGGAGCTGTTTTTT	CASSLGLAAGELFF
TRBJ1-5	TRBV7-9	-	TGTGCCAGCTGGGCCAGGGATGCCAATCAGCCCCAGCGTTTT	CASWARDANQPQRF
TRBJ1-1	TRBV4-2	TRBD1	TGTGCCAGCAGCCGCGGACAGGGGGTGGTGGACACTGAAGCTTTCTTT	CASSRGQGVVDTEAFF
TRBJ1-5	TRBV7-2	-	TGTGCCAGCAGCTTCTGGGGTCGGGGGTTGATAAGCAATCAGCCCCAGCATTTT	CASSFWGRGLISNQPQHF
TRBJ2-1	TRBV7-2	TRBD2	TGTGCCAGCAGCCCTGGGACTAGCAGATACAATGAGCAGTTCTTC	CASSPGTSRYNEQFF